This T cell receptor beta chain was sequenced for a study of cytomegalovirus exposure and HLA in healthy donors. Across the whole study: A prior analysis found about 110 million unique TCR beta sequences from around 180 million T cells.

As for this clone: What it binds is unknown.

Germline V gives CDR1 SGHTA, CDR2 FQGNSA. This CDR3 contains 15 residues. V dropped 1 base and J dropped 2; count of bases not matched to a gene: 2. The PCR had 60 Vbeta and 13 Jbeta primers. Sequencing was performed with immunoSEQ multiplex PCR; in TCRdb, only in-frame clones are kept and a portion is missing. The data contain some 270,000 clones, roughly 80% of them singletons. Regarding the study as a whole: In a later analysis, HLA-C alleles had the fewest associated TCRs, DRB1 alleles the most. CMV antigen specificity was confirmed in vitro for a few CMV-associated chains.

The V gene is TRBV7-2, the J gene TRBJ2-7, with 10 positions matching TRBD1. Sequencing used PBMCs. The origin of this receptor is a girl aged 2 to 9 in good health and CMV-seronegative. DNA of the CDR3: TGTGCCAGCAGCTTAGGCGGACAGGGGGCCTACGAGCAGTACTTC. It translates to CASSLGGQGAYEQYF.